This T cell receptor beta chain was captured in a study of blood T cell repertoires in COVID-19. Study in general: COVID-19 samples collected from the United States, Italy and Spain covered acute and convalescent phases. In each case, the material was cDNA or gDNA derived from T cells, B-cell-depleted T cells, or PBMCs.

Per the original methods: For nucleated cells, counts were estimated from reference gene primer amplification. The method was immunoSEQ multiplex PCR; TCRdb's version includes in-frame clones alone and lacks a portion of them. V, J and clone size derive from that table, while D and trimming were established from the DNA sequence. Of fewer than 400,000 clones listed, more than 70% are singletons. Germline lookup yields CDR1 LNHDA and CDR2 SQIVND (reference sequence). CDR3 length: 15 residues. Losses at the gene ends were 3 bases for V and 1 base for J; bases not matched to a gene: 4. The rearrangement uses TRBV19 and TRBJ2-3, with TRBD1 identical over 7 bases. Sequenced input: peripheral blood. The source of this sequence is a man aged 30-40 years with active or convalescent COVID-19. DNA of the CDR3: TGTGCCAGTAGTATTTTCGGACAGGGCACAGATACGCAGTATTTT. It is translated as CASSIFGQGTDTQYF. Based on the CDR3 plus reference TRBV19 and TRBJ2-3, the full variable domain is DGGITQSPKYLFRKEGQNVTLSCEQNLNHDAMYWYRQDPGQGLRLIYYSQIVNDFQKGDIAEGYSVSREKKESFPLTVTSAQKNPTAFYLCASSIFGQGTDTQYFGPGTRLTVL.